This T cell receptor (beta chain) is from a study of blood T cells in healthy people across ages. V lost 8 bases and J lost 2; bases outside the gene matches: 10. Germline V gene data show CDR1 as SGHVS and CDR2 as FNYEAQ. CDR3 length: 15 residues. Healthy individuals of Caucasian origin from Russia, aged roughly 6 to 100, served as donors. A remark on this clonotype: Its target is unknown.

PCR was performed a second time for 7 to 11 cycles using a sample-barcoded 5' primer and a J-beta primer mix. Tagging of each cDNA molecule was performed by a template-switch adaptor with 12 random nucleotides. TCRdb re-called the 5' RACE reads through MiXCR, storing one row per CDR3 protein. Here the sample spans some 1.4 million distinct CDR3 sequences, 42% being singletons. Study findings and constraints: Aged donors had fewer naive CD4+ cells and lower diversity than long-lived donors. Age advanced and TCR beta diversity per million T cells fell, roughly linearly.

Sequenced: blood. This sequence originates from a woman younger than 35 in good health. The chain has TRBV7-6 and TRBJ1-2, with 8 bases that match TRBD1. The CDR3 DNA sequence: TGTGCCAGCGGGAGACAGGGGCGGGGGAACTATGGCTACACCTTC. It encodes CASGRQGRGNYGYTF.